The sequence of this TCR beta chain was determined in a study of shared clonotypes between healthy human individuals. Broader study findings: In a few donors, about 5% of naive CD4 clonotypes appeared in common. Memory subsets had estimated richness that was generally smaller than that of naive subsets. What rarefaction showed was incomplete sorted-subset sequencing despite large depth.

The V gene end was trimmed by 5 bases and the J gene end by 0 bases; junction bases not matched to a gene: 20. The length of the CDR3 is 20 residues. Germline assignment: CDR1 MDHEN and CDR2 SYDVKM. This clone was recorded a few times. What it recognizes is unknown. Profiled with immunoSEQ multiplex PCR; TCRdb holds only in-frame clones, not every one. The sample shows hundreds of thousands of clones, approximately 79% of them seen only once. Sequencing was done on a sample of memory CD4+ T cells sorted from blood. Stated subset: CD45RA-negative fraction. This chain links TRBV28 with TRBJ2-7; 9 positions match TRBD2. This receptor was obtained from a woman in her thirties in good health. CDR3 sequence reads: CASSPRIFQPGLASSYEQYF. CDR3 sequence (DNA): TGTGCCAGCAGTCCCAGGATATTTCAACCCGGACTAGCGAGCTCCTACGAGCAGTACTTC.